This T cell receptor (beta chain) was captured by sequencing in a study of T-cell reconstitution after alpha-beta-depleted transplantation in children. V was trimmed by 2 bases and J by 9 bases, leaving 13 bases between them. The CDR3 is made up of 12 amino acids. Per the germline V gene, CDR1 is GTSNPN and CDR2 is SVGIG (reference sequence). This clonotype was counted at least ten times. A TCRbeta library incorporating unique molecular identifiers was prepared. TCRdb re-derived calls from the PCR reads in MiXCR, one entry per CDR3 protein. The table shows a few hundred thousand distinct CDR3 sequences, with approximately 9.8% occurring only once.

The sample in question was PBMCs from the stem cell graft donor, obtained from the stem cell graft. The gene calls are TRBV30 and TRBJ1-2, with D possibly matching TRBD1 (5 bases). The TCR was taken from a human donor who donated a stem cell graft to a child with SCID. The CDR3 here is CAWSYEGLRYTF. The CDR3 DNA sequence: TGTGCCTGGAGTTACGAGGGACTACGCTACACCTTC. The entire variable domain, with the rest obtained from reference TRBV30 and TRBJ1-2, is as follows: SQTIHQWPATLVQPVGSPLSLECTVEGTSNPNLYWYRQAAGRGLQLLFYSVGIGQISSEVPQNLSASRPQDRQFILSSKKLLLSDSGFYLCAWSYEGLRYTFGSGTRLTVV.